This T cell receptor beta chain was recovered during a study of cytomegalovirus exposure and HLA in healthy donors. General study points: A later analysis by the authors found several of the most significant clusters apparently linked to common viral pathogens. Immune exposure data for these donors was limited to CMV serostatus. Later analysis showed most CMV-associated TCR beta chains appearing HLA-restricted.

Turning to this clone: Its antigen is not identified.

PCR used 60 Vbeta primers and 13 Jbeta primers. Produced via immunoSEQ multiplex PCR; TCRdb's table is partial and in-frame only. The table has 100,000 or so clones, 69% seen once. At the time of sampling, donors were nominally healthy, though unrecorded immune exposures were likely. Sequencing used PBMCs. The source is a man in his thirties or forties in good health and CMV-seronegative.

The CDR3 bases are TGTGCCAGCAGCTATGACAGGAACACTGAAGCTTTCTTT. Residues: CASSYDRNTEAFF. The genes are TRBV5-4 and TRBJ1-1, with a weak D call TRBD1 (5 bases). Between the trimmed V and J ends, which lost 3 bases and 1 base, there was a span of 7 bases. There are 13 residues in the CDR3. Germline V gene sequence: CDR1 SGHNT, CDR2 YYREEE (reference sequence). Based on the CDR3 plus reference TRBV5-4 and TRBJ1-1, the full variable domain is ETGVTQSPTHLIKTRGQQVTLRCSSQSGHNTVSWYQQALGQGPQFIFQYYREEENGRGNFPPRFSGLQFPNYSSELNVNALELDDSALYLCASSYDRNTEAFFGQGTRLTVV.